This TCR beta chain was observed in a study of cytomegalovirus exposure and HLA in healthy donors (dated by TCRdb to about 2017). Describing the broader study: An earlier analysis of roughly 500 of the donors reported roughly 300 Gb of sequence data and some 120 million unique TCR beta sequences from 150 million to 200 million T cells. Donor age, sex, ethnicity and CMV serostatus were compiled alongside the repertoire data. Because of strong linkage in the cohort, a handful of DR-DQ haplotypes were treated as single units for association and clustering. In a later genetic analysis, genome-wide SNP genotypes for about 55% of the roughly 700 donors were used, and that subset was treated as a discovery cohort. To study patterns of TCR occurrence, a later analysis re-analyzed previously published TCR beta repertoires from several hundred donors and added high-resolution HLA genotyping. A separate validation cohort of over 95 different subjects was used in addition to the approximately 700-subject first cohort. Among some 410 genotyped donors of the cohort, an average of roughly 240,000 unique TCR beta nucleotide sequences were sequenced per donor, about a sixth of them non-productive. The study aimed to test whether cataloging public T cell receptors could reveal signatures of past pathogen exposure. In an earlier analysis of a few hundred of the donors, high-throughput TCR beta sequencing was used to judge whether each TCR beta V gene segment behaved as functional or pseudogenic. Using immunosequencing, the study profiled T cell repertoires from about 610 subjects and related those repertoires to cytomegalovirus serostatus. Class I and class II HLA loci were covered by the typing at four-digit resolution. Typing coverage varied by locus: roughly 629-640 donors for A, B, C, DRB1 and DQB1; more than 500 for DQA1; around 610 for DPA1; roughly 470 for DPB1. Approximately 300 gigabases of sequencing data and around 90 million unique TCR sequences made up an early release that covered approximately 650 HLA-typed donors. To predict cytomegalovirus infection status, the study brought together high-throughput TCR immunosequencing, statistical association of individual TCRs with disease status, and machine learning. Of the roughly 410 genotyped donors, 75% to 85% were placed in the genetic ancestry cluster associated with self-reported Caucasian donors. Rather than using new phenotypic data, the later analysis identified candidate immune exposures from TCR beta sequences and from how often those sequences occurred across donors. All discovery cohort repertoires had been generated using a single sequencing platform.

This clone occurred once. No antigen is known for it. Per-nucleotide qualities are absent, and no much larger clonotype sits a single base away. The cohort comprised fewer than 700 healthy bone marrow donors. At the time of sampling, every cohort member was nominally healthy, though immune exposures that went unrecorded were likely present. The donor was CMV seronegative and was included in the group of several hundred seronegative cohort members. A peripheral blood sample was collected from each donor, and TCR beta sequencing was performed on peripheral blood mononuclear cells. Genomic DNA extraction from the blood cell samples was performed with the Qiagen DNeasy Blood Extraction Kit. The method was the immunoSEQ multiplex PCR assay. For the multiplex PCR, a mixture combining 60 forward primers for TCR Vbeta segments and 13 reverse primers for TCR Jbeta segments was used. The CDR3 region of rearranged TCR beta genes was amplified from genomic DNA with a multiplex PCR assay. On the Illumina HiSeq System, the amplified TCR beta libraries were sequenced as 87-base-pair reads. The study's own analysis went as follows. A later analysis counted approximately 76 million unique TCR beta chains across the 666 repertoires, and some 11 million of these chains were shared by at least two donors. A nearest-neighbor algorithm error-corrected the raw reads and collapsed the reads into unique sequences, merging closely related sequences to remove PCR and sequencing errors. Alignment of CDR3 sequences to IMGT reference sequences was used to assign V, D and J gene segments. For a sequence to be retained, at least a six-nucleotide match to both a V gene segment and a J gene segment was required. Rearrangements were classified as productive when the CDR3 lacked stop codons and remained in frame with V and J, and all other rearrangements were classified as non-productive. CDR3 was defined by IMGT convention, running from the second conserved V-encoded cysteine to the conserved J-encoded phenylalanine. In an earlier analysis of 550 to 650 of the donors, sequences lacking an unambiguous match to a single V gene segment were excluded. In an earlier analysis of several hundred of the donors, V segments were called functional above 56.7% productive rearrangements and were called segregating when the between-donor standard deviation exceeded 5%. A statistical classification framework was built for diagnosing cytomegalovirus status from the catalog of TCR beta chain sequences. In a later analysis, TCR nucleotide sequences were compared against IMGT/GENE-DB human TR gene sequences so that V and J genes could be assigned. In a later analysis, CDR3 sequences and most-parsimonious VDJ recombination scenarios were assigned using the TCRdist pipeline. In a later analysis, each TCR beta chain was defined by its CDR3 amino acid sequence together with its V-gene family, and reads lacking a unique V-gene family were excluded. In a later analysis, 550 to 650 highly shared, low-generation-probability nucleotide sequences were removed to address suspected cross-contamination and a sequencing artifact. For each public chain, a later analysis derived a clonal expansion index from normalized ranks of inferred template counts within each repertoire. In a later analysis, generation probabilities were computed with a VDJ recombination model fitted to out-of-frame rearrangements, and the resulting probabilities were checked against IGoR. A later analysis scored TCR-TCR, TCR-HLA and TCR-CMV co-occurrence with hypergeometric tests, applying a repertoire-size bias correction to TCR pairs. A later analysis estimated false discovery rates by permuting HLA or CMV assignments 20 times. In a later analysis, co-occurring TCRs were grouped using DBSCAN, and TCRdist sequence similarity was added for clustering within HLA-allele-positive subsets. Repertoires with fewer than 30,000 or more than 120,000 public chains were left out of co-occurrence clustering, as were a handful of repertoires with anomalous nucleotide sharing. In TCRdb, the immuneACCESS table is reduced to in-frame sequences with V and J assigned. These tables do not hold every clone; where another copy was compared, an unresolved V gene accounts for under half, and the others remain unexplained. The V and J calls and clone size come from that table; D and trimming were worked out from the DNA. The sample data list roughly 140,000 clones, and about 80% of these were observed just once. The ten largest clonotypes hold under 6% of the sample.

Relative to germline, V is missing 0 bases and J is missing 0 bases, with 4 bases of the junction outside any gene match. Via the germline V gene (reference sequence), CDR1 is GTSNPN and CDR2 SVGIG. Spanning cysteine to phenylalanine, the CDR3 consists of 15 amino acids. Just CDR3 DNA is preserved here, 45 bases in frame from base 1. General conclusions and limits of the study: When HLA alleles, especially DR and DQ, strongly co-occurred, attributing TCR associations to individual alleles was difficult. According to a later analysis, parvovirus B19, influenza, CMV and Epstein-Barr virus appeared linked to several top co-occurrence clusters. A total of about 180 TCR beta chains were listed by the study as associated with cytomegalovirus. Only TCR beta chains were sequenced in this cohort, and the absence of alpha or paired-chain data limited detectable features. Because the 87-base-pair reads could not distinguish some IMGT-functional V segments, including TRBV6-2 and TRBV6-3, those segments were excluded. According to a later analysis, TCR association rates differed among HLA loci, with DRB1 alleles showing the most associated TCRs and HLA-C alleles showing the fewest. A later analysis found that most CMV-associated TCR beta chains appeared HLA-restricted, with HLA associations seemingly driven largely by CMV exposure. A later analysis found that HLA-associated TCR beta chains were more clonally expanded and had lower generation probabilities than equally common non-associated chains. The authors suggested that the approach could potentially be extended to other disease states and immunological phenotypes. The presence/absence analyses assumed that sequencing depth was roughly uniform across donors, and that assumption may not be true. Three of the identified cytomegalovirus-associated TCR beta chains were confirmed in vitro to be specific for cytomegalovirus antigens. Cytomegalovirus status was reported to be diagnosed by the classifier with high specificity and sensitivity in both the original and validation cohorts. For the cohort, immune exposure information was limited to CMV serostatus. The sequencing pipeline was judged likely to have produced a cluster of highly shared sequence variants as a technical artifact. In a later analysis, over 15,000 TCR beta sequences were associated with specific HLA alleles at a false discovery rate of 0.05. In a later genetic analysis, fewer N-insertions in productive TCRs were reported among donors in an Asian-associated ancestry cluster than the roughly 640-donor mean. In an earlier analysis of some 550 of the donors, most TCR beta V segments were observed in productive rearrangements about 87% or about 30% of the time, broadly matching IMGT annotations. In a later genetic analysis, a missense DCLRE1C variant was associated with V-gene and J-gene trimming of TCR beta chains, and the association was replicated in an independent cohort. Because HLA typing was missing for some donors at each locus, association tests included only the typed subset. A further reported finding was that TCR beta sequences accurately predicted the HLA-A and HLA-B alleles for most subjects in the first cohort. Correlated functional status among segregating V segments might be attributable to linkage disequilibrium, but an unknown experimental factor could not be ruled out. Most TCR sequences were observed very rarely across donors, whereas some public TCRs were present in many individuals. About 17 rarely observed V segments, including chromosome 9 orphons, were excluded from the earlier analysis of about 610 of the donors because counts were too low.

The chain links TRBV30 with TRBJ2-7; TRBD2 matches 8 bases in the middle. The specimen was PBMCs. The receptor was isolated from a man in his forties in good health and CMV-seronegative. The nucleotide sequence reads TGTGCCTGGAGTGTAGCGGCGGGAGGCTCCTACGAGCAGTACTTC. It translates as CAWSVAAGGSYEQYF.